This TCR beta chain was observed in a study of blood T cells in healthy people across ages. The study, taken as a whole, reports: In older individuals, TCR beta diversity per million T cells was lower, falling roughly linearly with age. Diversity estimates from one million T cells were considered underestimates. The unknown donor CMV status may have confounded expanded clonotype changes.

The CDR3 totals 14 residues. Germline V lookup: CDR1 SQVTM, CDR2 ANQGSEA. The V gene lost 8 bases and the J gene lost 2 bases, with 17 bases spanning the gap. With a J-beta primer mix and a sample-barcoded 5' primer, a second PCR ran roughly 6 to 11 cycles. Per sample, CDR3-containing paired-end reads numbered at least 3 million. TCRdb ran MiXCR on the 5' RACE reads and lists one entry per CDR3 protein. The sample has about 1 million distinct CDR3 sequences, 35% to 50% seen once. Comment on this clonotype: Its antigen is not identified.

The receptor was isolated from a woman aged 55 to 70 in good health. Source material: blood. The chain couples TRBV29-1 to TRBJ2-3, with a tentative D call TRBD2 (6 bases). CDR3 loop: CSLRTTSNTDTQYF. In DNA form, the CDR3 reads TGCAGCCTAAGGACTACCTCTAACACAGATACGCAGTATTTT.